A single sample is the source of the 2 T cell receptor beta chains below, sequenced in a study of blood T cells in healthy people across ages. A sample-barcoded 5' primer and a J-beta primer mix were used in a second PCR of roughly 6 to 11 cycles. TCRdb recomputed calls from the 5' RACE reads with MiXCR, one row per CDR3 protein. Among about 810,000 distinct CDR3 sequences listed, roughly 35% were seen once. The sequenced material came from blood. These TCRs come from a man between 18 and 29 years old in good health.

This clonotype appeared a single time. The chain is built from TRBV10-3 and TRBJ2-7, with D unclear. CDR3 size: 16 residues. CDR1 and CDR2 (germline): ENHRY, SYGVKD. V dropped 2 bases and J dropped 1 base, with 15 bases sitting between them. As DNA, the CDR3 is TGTGCCATCAGTGAGATAGTCCGAGGTGGGTCCTACGAGCAGTACTTC. Translating gives CAISEIVRGGSYEQYF.

The CDR3 nucleotides read TGTGCCACCAGCAGAGTATCCGGGACAGGGGGGTATAGCAATCAGCCCCAGCATTTT. Translated: CATSRVSGTGGYSNQPQHF. V is TRBV15 and J is TRBJ1-5, with TRBD1 identical over 11 bases. Germline CDR1 is LNHNV and CDR2 is YYDKDF (reference sequence). V lost 1 base, J lost 0 bases, and 8 bases stayed unmatched. The CDR3 consists of 19 residues.